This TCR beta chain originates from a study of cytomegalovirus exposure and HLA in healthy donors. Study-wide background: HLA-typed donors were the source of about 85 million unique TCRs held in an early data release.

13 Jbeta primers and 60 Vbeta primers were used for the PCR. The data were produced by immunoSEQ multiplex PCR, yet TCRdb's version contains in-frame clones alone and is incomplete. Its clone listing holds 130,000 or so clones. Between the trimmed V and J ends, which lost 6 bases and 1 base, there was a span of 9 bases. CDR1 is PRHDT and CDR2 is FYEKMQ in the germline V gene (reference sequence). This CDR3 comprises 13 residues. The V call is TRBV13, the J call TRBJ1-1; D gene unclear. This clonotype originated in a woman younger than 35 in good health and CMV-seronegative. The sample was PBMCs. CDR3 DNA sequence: TGTGCCAGCAGACGTCCACAGAACACTGAAGCTTTCTTT. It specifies CASRRPQNTEAFF.